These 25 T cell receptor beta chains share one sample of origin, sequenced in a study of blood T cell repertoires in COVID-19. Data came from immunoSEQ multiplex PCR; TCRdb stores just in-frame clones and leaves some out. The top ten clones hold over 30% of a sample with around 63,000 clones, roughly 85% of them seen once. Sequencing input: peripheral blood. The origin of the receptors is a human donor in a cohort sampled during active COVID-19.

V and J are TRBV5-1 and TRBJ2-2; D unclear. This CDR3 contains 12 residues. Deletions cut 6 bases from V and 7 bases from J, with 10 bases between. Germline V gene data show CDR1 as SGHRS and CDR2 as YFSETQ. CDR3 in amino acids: CASKRVGGELFF. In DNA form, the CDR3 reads TGCGCCAGCAAACGGGTTGGCGGGGAGCTGTTTTTT.

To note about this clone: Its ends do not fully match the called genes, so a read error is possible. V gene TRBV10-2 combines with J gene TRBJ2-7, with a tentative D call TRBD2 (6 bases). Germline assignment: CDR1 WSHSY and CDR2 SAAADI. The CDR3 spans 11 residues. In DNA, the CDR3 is TGCGCCAGCAGTGAGTATTCGGGAGCTTTTTTC. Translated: CASSEYSGAFF.

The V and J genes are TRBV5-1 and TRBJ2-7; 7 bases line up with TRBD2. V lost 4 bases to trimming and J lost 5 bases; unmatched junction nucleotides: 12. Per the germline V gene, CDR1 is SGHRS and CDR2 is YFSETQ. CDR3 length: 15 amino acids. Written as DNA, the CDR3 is TGCGCCAGCAGCCTCCGGGGCGGGAGTATCAACGAGCAGTACTTC. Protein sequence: CASSLRGGSINEQYF.

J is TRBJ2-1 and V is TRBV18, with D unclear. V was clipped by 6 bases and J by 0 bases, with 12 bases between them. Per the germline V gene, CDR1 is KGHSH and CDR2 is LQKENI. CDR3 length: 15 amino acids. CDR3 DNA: TGTGCCAGCTCCCCGGTCGTCCACTCCTACAATGAGCAGTTCTTC. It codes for CASSPVVHSYNEQFF.

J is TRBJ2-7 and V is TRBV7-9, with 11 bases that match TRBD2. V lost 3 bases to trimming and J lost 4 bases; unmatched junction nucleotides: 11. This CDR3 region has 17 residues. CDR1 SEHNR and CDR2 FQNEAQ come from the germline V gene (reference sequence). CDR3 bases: TGTGCCAGCAGCTTCTTTTCCGGGACTAGCGGTAGTTACGAGCAGTACTTC. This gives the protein CASSFFSGTSGSYEQYF.

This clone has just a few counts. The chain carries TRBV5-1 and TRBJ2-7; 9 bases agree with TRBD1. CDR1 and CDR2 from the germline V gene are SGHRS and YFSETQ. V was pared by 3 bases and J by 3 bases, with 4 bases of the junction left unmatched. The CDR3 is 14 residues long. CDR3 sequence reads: CASSWDRARYEQYF. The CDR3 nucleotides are TGCGCCAGCAGCTGGGACAGGGCGCGCTACGAGCAGTACTTC.

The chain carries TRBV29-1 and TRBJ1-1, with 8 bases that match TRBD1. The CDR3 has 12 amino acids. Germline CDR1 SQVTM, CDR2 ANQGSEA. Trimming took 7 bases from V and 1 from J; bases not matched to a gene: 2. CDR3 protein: CSADRGNTEAFF. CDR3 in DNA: TGCAGCGCTGACAGGGGGAACACTGAAGCTTTCTTT.

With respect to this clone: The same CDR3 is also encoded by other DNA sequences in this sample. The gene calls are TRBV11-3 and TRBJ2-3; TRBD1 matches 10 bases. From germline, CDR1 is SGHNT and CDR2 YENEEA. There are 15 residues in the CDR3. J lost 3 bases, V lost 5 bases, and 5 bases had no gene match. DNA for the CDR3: TGTGCCAGCAGCCCCCGACAGGGGGCAACAGATACGCAGTATTTT. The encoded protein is CASSPRQGATDTQYF. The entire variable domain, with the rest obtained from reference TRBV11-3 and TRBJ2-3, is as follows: EAGVVQSPRYKIIEKKQPVAFWCNPISGHNTLYWYLQNLGQGPELLIRYENEEAVDDSQLPKDRFSAERLKGVDSTLKIQPAELGDSAVYLCASSPRQGATDTQYFGPGTRLTVL.

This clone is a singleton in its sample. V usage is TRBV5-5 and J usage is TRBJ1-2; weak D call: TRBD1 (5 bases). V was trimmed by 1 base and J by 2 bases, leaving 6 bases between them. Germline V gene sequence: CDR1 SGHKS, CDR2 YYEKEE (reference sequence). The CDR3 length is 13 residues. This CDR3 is CASSLRQNYGYTF. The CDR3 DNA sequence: TGTGCCAGCAGCTTGAGACAGAACTATGGCTACACCTTC.

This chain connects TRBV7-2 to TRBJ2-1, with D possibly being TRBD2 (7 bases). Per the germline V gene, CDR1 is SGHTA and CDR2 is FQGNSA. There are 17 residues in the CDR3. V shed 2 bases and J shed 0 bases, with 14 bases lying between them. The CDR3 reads CASSLKAGTLSYNEQFF. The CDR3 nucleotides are TGTGCCAGCAGCTTAAAAGCGGGGACACTCTCCTACAATGAGCAGTTCTTC.

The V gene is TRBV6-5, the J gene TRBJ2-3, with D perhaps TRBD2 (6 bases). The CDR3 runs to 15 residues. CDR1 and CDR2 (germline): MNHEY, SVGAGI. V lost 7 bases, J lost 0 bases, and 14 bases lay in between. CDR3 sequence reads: CASTRTKDSTDTQYF. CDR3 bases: TGTGCCAGCACGAGGACTAAAGATAGCACAGATACGCAGTATTTT.

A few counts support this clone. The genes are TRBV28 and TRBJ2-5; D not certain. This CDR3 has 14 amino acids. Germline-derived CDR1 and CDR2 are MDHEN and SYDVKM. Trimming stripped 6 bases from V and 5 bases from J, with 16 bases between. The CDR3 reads CASRPSGGRETQYF. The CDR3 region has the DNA TGTGCCAGCAGGCCCTCGGGTGGCCGTGAGACCCAGTACTTC.

The CDR3 here is CASSRASRNTDTQYF. In nucleotides, the CDR3 is TGTGCCAGCAGCCGAGCGAGCCGAAACACAGATACGCAGTATTTT. This chain uses TRBV6-5 with TRBJ2-3; D is uncertain. The germline gives CDR1 MNHEY, CDR2 SVGAGI. Deletions cut 6 bases from V and 2 bases from J, with 15 bases between. The CDR3 runs 15 residues.

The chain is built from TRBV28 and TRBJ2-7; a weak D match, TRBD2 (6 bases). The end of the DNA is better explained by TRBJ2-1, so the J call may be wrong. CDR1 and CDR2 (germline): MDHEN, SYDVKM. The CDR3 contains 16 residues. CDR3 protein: CASSPTGEGSYNEQFF. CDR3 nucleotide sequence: TGTGCCAGCAGCCCCACGGGAGAGGGCTCCTACAATGAGCAGTTCTTC.

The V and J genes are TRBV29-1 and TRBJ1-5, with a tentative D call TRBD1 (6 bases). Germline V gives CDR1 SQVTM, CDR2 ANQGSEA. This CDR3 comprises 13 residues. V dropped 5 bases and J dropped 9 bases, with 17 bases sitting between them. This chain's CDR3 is CSVSAGGRSPQHF. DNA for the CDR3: TGCAGCGTTTCTGCGGGGGGCCGATCGCCCCAGCATTTT.

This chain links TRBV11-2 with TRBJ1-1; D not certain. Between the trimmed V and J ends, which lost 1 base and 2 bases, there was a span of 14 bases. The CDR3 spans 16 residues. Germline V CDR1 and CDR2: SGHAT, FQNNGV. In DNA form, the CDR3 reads TGTGCCAGCAGCTTAGTTTCGGGGAGGGCTAACACTGAAGCTTTCTTT. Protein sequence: CASSLVSGRANTEAFF. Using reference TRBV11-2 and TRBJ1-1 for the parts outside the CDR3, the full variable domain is EAGVAQSPRYKIIEKRQSVAFWCNPISGHATLYWYQQILGQGPKLLIQFQNNGVVDDSQLPKDRFSAERLKGVDSTLKIQPAKLEDSAVYLCASSLVSGRANTEAFFGQGTRLTVV.

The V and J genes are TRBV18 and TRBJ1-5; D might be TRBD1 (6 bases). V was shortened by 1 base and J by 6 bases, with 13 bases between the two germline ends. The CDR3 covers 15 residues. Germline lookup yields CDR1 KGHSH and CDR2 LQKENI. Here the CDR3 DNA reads TGTGCCAGCTCACCACGCGTTAGGGGGAGTCAGCCCCAGCATTTT. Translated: CASSPRVRGSQPQHF.

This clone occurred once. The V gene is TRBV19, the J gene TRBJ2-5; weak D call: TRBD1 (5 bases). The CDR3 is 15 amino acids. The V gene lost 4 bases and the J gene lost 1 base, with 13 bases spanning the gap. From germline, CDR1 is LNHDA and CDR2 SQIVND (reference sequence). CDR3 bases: TGTGCCAGTAGTAGGGGCAGGGTGTCCCAAGAGACCCAGTACTTC. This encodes CASSRGRVSQETQYF.

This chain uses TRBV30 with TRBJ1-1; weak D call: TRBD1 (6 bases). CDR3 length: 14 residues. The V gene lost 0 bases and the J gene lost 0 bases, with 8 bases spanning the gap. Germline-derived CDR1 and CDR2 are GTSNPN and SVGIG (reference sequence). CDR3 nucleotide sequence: TGTGCCTGGAGTGTAGGGGGTTTGAACACTGAAGCTTTCTTT. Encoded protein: CAWSVGGLNTEAFF.

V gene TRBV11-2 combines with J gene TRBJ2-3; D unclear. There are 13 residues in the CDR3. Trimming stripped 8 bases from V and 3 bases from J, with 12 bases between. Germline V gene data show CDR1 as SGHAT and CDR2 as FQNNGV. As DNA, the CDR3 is TGTGCCAGCGCAAGCGCAACTACAGATACGCAGTATTTT. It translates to CASASATTDTQYF.

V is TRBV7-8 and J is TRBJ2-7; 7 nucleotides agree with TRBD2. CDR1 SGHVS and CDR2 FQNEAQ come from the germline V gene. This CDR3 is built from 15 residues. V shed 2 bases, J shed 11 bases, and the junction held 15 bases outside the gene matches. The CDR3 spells CASSLSGLVGTKEYF. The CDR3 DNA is TGTGCCAGCAGCTTATCTGGACTAGTAGGCACCAAGGAGTACTTC.

The CDR3 sequence is CASSLVWPRVTNEKLFF. CDR3 DNA sequence: TGTGCCAGCAGTTTAGTCTGGCCCAGGGTAACTAATGAAAAACTGTTTTTT. The V and J genes are TRBV27 and TRBJ1-4; perhaps TRBD1 as D (5 bases). The CDR3 has 17 residues. Trimming cost V 2 bases and J 1 base, with 14 bases left between them. The V gene's germline CDR1 is MNHEY and CDR2 SMNVEV (reference sequence). The full variable domain, with the rest looked up from reference TRBV27 and TRBJ1-4, is EAQVTQNPRYLITVTGKKLTVTCSQNMNHEYMSWYRQDPGLGLRQIYYSMNVEVTDKGDVPEGYKVSRKEKRNFPLILESPSPNQTSLYFCASSLVWPRVTNEKLFFGSGTQLSVL.

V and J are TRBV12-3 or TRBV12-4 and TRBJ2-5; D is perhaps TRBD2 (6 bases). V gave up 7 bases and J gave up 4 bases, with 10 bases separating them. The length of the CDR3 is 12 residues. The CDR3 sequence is CASTFGRETQYF. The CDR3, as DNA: TGTGCCAGCACGTTCGGGAGAGAGACCCAGTACTTC.

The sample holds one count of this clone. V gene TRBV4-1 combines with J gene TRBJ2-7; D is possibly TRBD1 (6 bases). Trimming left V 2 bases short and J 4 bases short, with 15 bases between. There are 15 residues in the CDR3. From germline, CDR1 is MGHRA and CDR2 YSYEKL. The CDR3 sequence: CASSQLLGGTYEQYF. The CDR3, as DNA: TGCGCCAGCAGCCAATTATTAGGGGGTACGTACGAGCAGTACTTC.

The CDR3 sequence: CSVTSGRGTGELFF. The CDR3 DNA is TGCAGCGTCACTAGCGGGAGGGGGACCGGGGAGCTGTTTTTT. The chain recombines TRBV29-1 with TRBJ2-2; 13 nucleotides match TRBD2. The CDR3 is 14 amino acids. The V and J ends lost 6 bases and 5 bases, in that order; junction bases with no gene match: 3. Germline V gene lookup returns CDR1 SQVTM and CDR2 ANQGSEA.